This entry lists 10 T cell receptor beta chains sequenced from one sample in a study of shared clonotypes between healthy human individuals. Cells designated naive CD8 were CD45RO-negative and were positively selected for CCR7, with terminally differentiated effector memory CD45RA+ cells excluded. Measured with immunoSEQ multiplex PCR; TCRdb has only the in-frame clones, and not every one. The sample carries hundreds of thousands of clones, around 96% recorded once. Sequencing was carried out using naive CD8+ T cells sorted from blood. The receptors shown here come from a woman aged 25 to 45 in good health.

The chain employs TRBV5-1 and TRBJ1-1, with a weak D call TRBD1 (5 bases). V gave up 7 bases and J gave up 4 bases, with 17 bases separating them. This CDR3 is built from 14 residues. Germline CDR1 reads SGHRS; CDR2 reads YFSETQ. CDR3 amino acids: CASFDLWGTTEAFF. In nucleotides, the CDR3 is TGCGCCAGCTTTGACTTATGGGGGACCACTGAAGCTTTCTTT.

This clone was counted between two and nine times. V gene TRBV10-1 combines with J gene TRBJ1-5; D is unclear. This CDR3 region has 12 residues. V lost 8 bases and J 7 bases, leaving 12 bases between the germline ends. The V gene's germline CDR1 is WNHNN and CDR2 SYGVQD (reference sequence). In DNA, the CDR3 is TGCGCCAGCGGAGGCGGAGGGCAGCCCCAGCATTTT. Translated, it gives CASGGGGQPQHF.

The chain uses TRBV28 and TRBJ2-2, with D perhaps TRBD2 (5 bases). V shed 1 base and J shed 4 bases, with 10 bases lying between them. Germline V gene lookup returns CDR1 MDHEN and CDR2 SYDVKM. CDR3 length equals 15 residues. In DNA, the CDR3 is TGTGCCAGCAGTTTATTTCCGGGATCCACCGGGGAGCTGTTTTTT. Protein sequence: CASSLFPGSTGELFF.

J is TRBJ1-3 and V is TRBV30; D remains unclear. V was trimmed by 0 bases and J by 7 bases, leaving 7 bases between them. In germline, CDR1 is GTSNPN, CDR2 SVGIG (reference sequence). The CDR3 is 12 residues long. CDR3 sequence (DNA): TGTGCCTGGAGTGTATTGGCTAACACCATATATTTT. It encodes CAWSVLANTIYF. Full variable domain (rest looked up from reference TRBV30 and TRBJ1-3): SQTIHQWPATLVQPVGSPLSLECTVEGTSNPNLYWYRQAAGRGLQLLFYSVGIGQISSEVPQNLSASRPQDRQFILSSKKLLLSDSGFYLCAWSVLANTIYFGEGSWLTVV.

The rearrangement joins TRBV9 to TRBJ2-3; 9 nucleotides line up with TRBD2. CDR1 SGDLS and CDR2 YYNGEE come from the germline V gene. The CDR3 runs 13 residues. J gave up 7 bases and V 7 bases, and 7 bases lay outside the gene matches. The CDR3 region is CASCSGSGNTQYF. In DNA, the CDR3 is TGTGCCAGCTGTAGCGGGAGTGGAAATACGCAGTATTTT.

This chain links TRBV5-5 with TRBJ2-1; TRBD2 agrees at 11 bases. The CDR3 length is 19 residues. The germline gives CDR1 SGHKS, CDR2 YYEKEE (reference sequence). Unmatched junction bases numbered 15, after V lost 0 bases and J lost 7 bases. CDR3 sequence: CASSLVWAIAGGRWNEQFF. DNA for the CDR3: TGTGCCAGCAGCTTGGTTTGGGCCATAGCGGGAGGGCGTTGGAATGAGCAGTTCTTC.

This chain uses TRBV6-1 with TRBJ2-7, with a possible D match to TRBD2 (6 bases). V shed 3 bases and J shed 6 bases, with 21 bases lying between them. Germline loops: CDR1 MNHNS, CDR2 SASEGT. This CDR3 is built from 16 residues. The CDR3 coding sequence is TGTGCCAGCAGTGACCCCGGGCCCCGAGAAGCGGGCGAGCAGTACTTC. Translated: CASSDPGPREAGEQYF.

The chain carries TRBV5-8 and TRBJ2-5, with 8 positions matching TRBD1. V lost 4 bases, J lost 1 base, and 6 bases stayed unmatched. The CDR3 sequence is 15 residues long. CDR1 is SGHTS and CDR2 is YDEGEE in the germline V gene. The CDR3, as DNA: TGTGCCAGCAGCCGCCCGCAGGGGGCCCAAGAGACCCAGTACTTC. Protein: CASSRPQGAQETQYF.

This rearrangement joins TRBV28 to TRBJ2-1; D may correspond to TRBD1 or TRBD2 (5 bases each). The V gene's germline CDR1 is MDHEN and CDR2 SYDVKM. The CDR3 is made up of 17 amino acids. Trimming removed 2 bases from V and 4 bases from J, with 18 bases in between. The CDR3 bases are TGTGCCAGCAGTTTAGAAGTCGGGGCCCACGATTACAATGAGCAGTTCTTC. Amino acid sequence: CASSLEVGAHDYNEQFF.

The chain carries TRBV6-6 and TRBJ2-1; 11 bases agree with TRBD2. The germline V gene has CDR1 MNHNY and CDR2 SVGAGI (reference sequence). Trimming removed 5 bases from V and 9 bases from J; junction bases left unmatched: 9. The CDR3 is 15 residues long. For the CDR3, the DNA is TGTGCCAGCAGTGATCCGGGACTAGCGGTTCTTGAGCAGTTCTTC. The encoded protein is CASSDPGLAVLEQFF.